Listed below are T cell receptor beta chains from one sample, sequenced in a study of blood T cell repertoires in COVID-19. Generated by immunoSEQ multiplex PCR, the TCRdb table keeps only in-frame clones and is missing some. The sample includes about 100,000 clones, 65% to 90% of them seen just once. The sequenced material came from peripheral blood. The receptors derive from a man between 60 and 75 years old with acute or convalescent COVID-19. Both conserved end residues are part of each CDR3. Each record gives: clone size, J gene, CDR3 length, D gene, V gene, CDR3 DNA, CDR3 protein. D genes are given only for firm matches. Only some rows state a clone size, as once, few, many or a class for expanded clones.

.,TRBJ1-5,13,.,TRBV12-3/TRBV12-4,TGTGCCAGCAGTTTTATCAGGAATCAGCCCCAGCATTTT,CASSFIRNQPQHF
.,TRBJ2-7,15,.,TRBV5-8,TGTGCCAGCAACTCCTACGGAGGTTCTCCGGGGGAGCAGTACTTC,CASNSYGGSPGEQYF
.,TRBJ1-5,14,.,TRBV7-2,TGTGCCAGCAGCTTCCTAAATAGCAATCAGCCCCAGCATTTT,CASSFLNSNQPQHF
.,TRBJ2-4,15,TRBD1,TRBV5-5,TGTGCCAGCAGCTTCGGACCCCAGGGGGCTGACATTCAGTACTTC,CASSFGPQGADIQYF
.,TRBJ1-1,14,.,TRBV7-5,TGTGTCAGAAGCTCTACAGGGGTGAACACTGAAGCTTTCTTT,CVRSSTGVNTEAFF
.,TRBJ2-4,18,TRBD1,TRBV23-1,TGCGCCAGCAGTCCGTCCCAGCGTGGGGACAGGGGTAAAAACATTCAGTACTTC,CASSPSQRGDRGKNIQYF
few,TRBJ2-4,16,.,TRBV30,TGTGCCTGGAGTGATAGGGGTACCTTCGGCAAAAACATTCAGTACTTC,CAWSDRGTFGKNIQYF
.,TRBJ2-3,13,TRBD1,TRBV19,TGTGCCAGTAGAGGACAGGCAACAGATACGCAGTATTTT,CASRGQATDTQYF
once,TRBJ1-6,16,TRBD1,TRBV5-4,TGTGCCAGCAGCTTGGGTGGGACAGCGACGGGCTCACCCCTCCACTTT,CASSLGGTATGSPLHF
.,TRBJ2-1,13,.,TRBV6-5,TGTGCCAGCAGTTACCGAGCGGTTAATGAGCAGTTCTTC,CASSYRAVNEQFF
once,TRBJ1-2,13,.,TRBV14,TGTGCCAGCAGCCGAGGTTCGGGGTATGGCTACACCTTC,CASSRGSGYGYTF
once,TRBJ2-7,16,.,TRBV19,TGTGCCAGTAGTATAGATTGGGGAGCGGCGGTCTACGAGCAGTACTTC,CASSIDWGAAVYEQYF
.,TRBJ2-5,15,TRBD2,TRBV5-8,TGTGCCAGCAGCTTTGGGACTAGGGCTAAAGAGACCCAGTACTTC,CASSFGTRAKETQYF
.,TRBJ2-7,14,.,TRBV2,TGTGCCAGCAGACCGGGACTGAGCAACTACGAGCAGTACTTC,CASRPGLSNYEQYF
.,TRBJ2-5,17,.,TRBV23-1,TGCGCCAGCAGTCAATCAGTAGGGGCTGGCTACCAAGAGACCCAGTACTTC,CASSQSVGAGYQETQYF
.,TRBJ2-7,13,.,TRBV10-3,TGTGCCATCAGTGAAGCAGGAACCTACGAGCAGTACTTC,CAISEAGTYEQYF
.,TRBJ1-6,13,.,TRBV28,TGTGCCAGCTGTAGCGTGATGCGGTCACCCCTCCACTTT,CASCSVMRSPLHF
.,TRBJ2-7,15,.,TRBV10-2,TGCGCCAGCAGTGATACAGGTCAGGGTCTCTACGAGCAGTACTTC,CASSDTGQGLYEQYF
.,TRBJ2-1,14,TRBD2,TRBV20-1,TGCAGTGCTAGTCGCAGCGGGGTCTACAATGAGCAGTTCTTC,CSASRSGVYNEQFF
.,TRBJ2-1,14,.,TRBV5-5,TGTGCCAGCAGCCGAACGGGGACCTACAATGAGCAGTTCTTC,CASSRTGTYNEQFF
.,TRBJ1-5,14,.,TRBV18,TGTGCCAGCTCACCAGTCTACAGGGATCAGCCCCAGCATTTT,CASSPVYRDQPQHF
.,TRBJ1-2,12,TRBD1,TRBV29-1,TGCAGCGTTGAAGGGTACAGGGGTGGCTACACCTTC,CSVEGYRGGYTF
.,TRBJ2-1,13,.,TRBV2,TGTGCCAGCAGTGATAGCATATACAATGAGCAGTTCTTC,CASSDSIYNEQFF
.,TRBJ2-7,14,TRBD1,TRBV19,TGTGCCAGTAGTAAGGACAGGGTAGCCTACGAGCAGTACTTC,CASSKDRVAYEQYF